Detailed here is one T cell receptor beta chain. Its antigen is unknown. The V gene lost 3 bases and the J gene lost 3 bases, with 3 bases spanning the gap. Germline V gene sequence: CDR1 SQVTM, CDR2 ANQGSEA. This CDR3 is built from 10 residues. Treatment noted: some 20 received Ad26.COV2.S at low or high dose, single or two shots; several received placebo; per-sample allocation not given. Day 63 after the first vaccine or placebo injection was the time point for sampling. Donor was an adult aged 18-55 years in Boston. The vaccine delivered Wuhan-strain SARS-CoV-2 spike through an Ad26 vector. The data were obtained in a study of Ad26.COV2.S vaccination and SARS-CoV-2 variants. Study-level findings and limits: Similar non-spike TCR breadth was seen in vaccine and placebo recipients. Spike-specific responses of CD8+ and CD4+ T cells were reported to display substantial breadth after vaccination.

Produced via immunoSEQ multiplex PCR; TCRdb's table is partial and in-frame only. Seen here are roughly 420,000 clones, approximately 87% observed once, and the top ten hold about 3.6%. The input for sequencing was peripheral blood, taken in a trial of Ad26.COV2.S vaccine versus placebo. The chain links TRBV29-1 to TRBJ2-7, with D hard to call. The TCR sequence derives from a person aged 18 to 59 who received the Ad26.COV2.S COVID-19 vaccine or a placebo. The CDR3 protein is CSVDSYEQYF. The CDR3 coding sequence is TGCAGCGTTGATAGCTACGAGCAGTACTTC.